A selection of T cell receptor beta chains follows, all from one sample in a study of CD8 T cells in ankylosing spondylitis. From the 5' RACE reads, TCRdb called clonotypes with MiXCR, one entry per CDR3 protein. The sample includes 300,000 to 400,000 distinct CDR3 sequences, about 20% of them seen just once. The sequenced material came from blood, either unsorted or a sorted T cell fraction (not recorded which). The receptors were sampled from a male donor with ankylosing spondylitis. Both conserved end residues are part of each CDR3. The D gene is left open where the match is weak. Some rows have no size entry. The others give once, few or many, or a class for an expanded clone.

V: TRBV28; J: TRBJ2-7; D: .; size: .; CDR3: CASSWDNSYEQYF; DNA: TGTGCCAGCAGTTGGGACAACTCCTACGAGCAGTACTTC
V: TRBV29-1; J: TRBJ2-7; D: TRBD1; size: many; CDR3: CSVDGQGDPYEQYF; DNA: TGCAGCGTTGATGGACAGGGGGATCCCTACGAGCAGTACTTC
V: TRBV5-4; J: TRBJ2-2; D: .; size: .; CDR3: CASSSPRAGKNTGELFF; DNA: TGTGCCAGCAGCTCCCCCCGGGCAGGGAAGAACACCGGGGAGCTGTTTTTT
V: TRBV11-2; J: TRBJ2-2; D: .; size: once; CDR3: CASSPLSNTGELFF; DNA: TGTGCCAGCAGCCCTCTGAGTAACACCGGGGAGCTGTTTTTT
V: TRBV10-3; J: TRBJ1-1; D: .; size: .; CDR3: CAISDLKQAGTEAFF; DNA: TGTGCCATCAGTGATCTGAAACAGGCGGGCACTGAAGCTTTCTTT
V: TRBV9; J: TRBJ2-7; D: .; size: .; CDR3: CASSVSEQYF; DNA: TGTGCCAGCAGCGTATCCGAGCAGTACTTC
V: TRBV20-1; J: TRBJ2-5; D: .; size: .; CDR3: CSAALGAETQYF; DNA: TGCAGTGCTGCCCTCGGGGCAGAGACCCAGTACTTC
V: TRBV12-3/TRBV12-4; J: TRBJ2-1; D: TRBD2; size: few; CDR3: CASSLVRLADYSIHEQFF; DNA: TGTGCCAGCAGTTTAGTTAGGCTAGCGGATTACTCAATACATGAGCAGTTCTTC
V: TRBV5-6; J: TRBJ2-2; D: TRBD2; size: .; CDR3: CASRGLAENTGELFF; DNA: TGTGCCAGCCGGGGACTAGCGGAGAACACCGGGGAGCTGTTTTTT
V: TRBV6-1; J: TRBJ2-5; D: .; size: .; CDR3: CASTTAGGETQYF; DNA: TGTGCCAGTACGACGGCCGGCGGGGAGACCCAGTACTTC
V: TRBV13; J: TRBJ1-4; D: .; size: .; CDR3: CASSYPVKVLRLFF; DNA: TGTGCCAGCAGCTACCCCGTTAAGGTTCTGAGACTGTTTTTT
V: TRBV29-1; J: TRBJ1-1; D: .; size: .; CDR3: CSVEKLDTEAFF; DNA: TGCAGCGTTGAAAAACTAGACACTGAAGCTTTCTTT
V: TRBV7-8; J: TRBJ1-1; D: .; size: .; CDR3: CASSLYGTEAFF; DNA: TGTGCCAGCAGCTTATATGGCACTGAAGCTTTCTTT
V: TRBV30; J: TRBJ2-5; D: TRBD1; size: .; CDR3: CAWSVRRGHETQYF; DNA: TGTGCCTGGAGTGTGAGAAGGGGGCATGAGACCCAGTACTTC
V: TRBV2; J: TRBJ2-1; D: TRBD2; size: .; CDR3: CASGPGLAGWNEQFF; DNA: TGTGCCAGCGGGCCGGGACTAGCGGGATGGAATGAGCAGTTCTTC
V: TRBV4-2; J: TRBJ2-5; D: TRBD1; size: few; CDR3: CASSQVGQGLETQYF; DNA: TGTGCCAGCAGCCAAGTGGGACAGGGATTAGAGACCCAGTACTTC
V: TRBV25-1; J: TRBJ2-5; D: .; size: .; CDR3: CASSIPGVQETQYF; DNA: TGTGCCAGCAGCATTCCAGGGGTTCAAGAGACCCAGTACTTC
V: TRBV18; J: TRBJ1-1; D: .; size: .; CDR3: CASSPNPENTEAFF; DNA: TGTGCCAGCTCACCAAATCCGGAGAACACTGAAGCTTTCTTT
V: TRBV6-2/TRBV6-3; J: TRBJ2-5; D: TRBD1; size: .; CDR3: CASSHRGQTQYF; DNA: TGTGCCAGCAGTCACAGGGGTCAGACCCAGTACTTC
V: TRBV6-1; J: TRBJ2-3; D: TRBD1; size: .; CDR3: CASSEAPRGRDTDTQYF; DNA: TGTGCCAGCAGTGAAGCGCCGAGGGGGCGCGACACAGATACGCAGTATTTT
V: TRBV6-5; J: TRBJ1-2; D: TRBD1; size: few; CDR3: CASSLPQGAPGYTF; DNA: TGTGCCAGCAGTTTGCCCCAGGGGGCACCTGGCTACACCTTC
V: TRBV7-2; J: TRBJ2-1; D: TRBD2; size: many; CDR3: CASSSGLAGDEQFF; DNA: TGTGCCAGCAGCTCCGGACTAGCGGGAGATGAGCAGTTCTTC
V: TRBV11-3; J: TRBJ1-4; D: TRBD1; size: .; CDR3: CASSPGQAREKLFF; DNA: TGTGCCAGCAGCCCTGGACAGGCTAGGGAAAAACTGTTTTTT
V: TRBV6-5; J: TRBJ2-1; D: TRBD2; size: .; CDR3: CASSYSSSGRPSSYNEQFF; DNA: TGTGCCAGCAGTTACTCGAGTAGCGGGAGACCCAGCTCCTACAATGAGCAGTTCTTC